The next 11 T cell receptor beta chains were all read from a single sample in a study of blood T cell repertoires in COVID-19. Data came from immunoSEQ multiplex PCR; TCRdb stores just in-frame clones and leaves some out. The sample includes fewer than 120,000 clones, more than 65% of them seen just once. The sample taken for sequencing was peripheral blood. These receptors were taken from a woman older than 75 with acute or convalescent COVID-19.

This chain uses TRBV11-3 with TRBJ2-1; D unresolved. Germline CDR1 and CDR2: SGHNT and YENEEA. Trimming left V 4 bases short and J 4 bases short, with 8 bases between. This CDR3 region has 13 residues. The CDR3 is CASSSPPYNEQFF. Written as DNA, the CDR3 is TGTGCCAGCAGCTCCCCCCCTTACAATGAGCAGTTCTTC.

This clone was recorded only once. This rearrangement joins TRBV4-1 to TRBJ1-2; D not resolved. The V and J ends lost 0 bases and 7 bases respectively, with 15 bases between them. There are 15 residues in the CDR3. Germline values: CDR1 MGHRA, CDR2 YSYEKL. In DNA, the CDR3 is TGCGCCAGCAGCCAAGATCGGGAGGGATGGAGTGGCTACACCTTC. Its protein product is CASSQDREGWSGYTF.

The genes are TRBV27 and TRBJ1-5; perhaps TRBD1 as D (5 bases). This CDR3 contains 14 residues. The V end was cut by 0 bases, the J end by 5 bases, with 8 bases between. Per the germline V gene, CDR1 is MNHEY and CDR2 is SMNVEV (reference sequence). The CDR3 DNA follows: TGTGCCAGCAGTTTATCAGGCAGGGATCAGCCCCAGCATTTT. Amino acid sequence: CASSLSGRDQPQHF.

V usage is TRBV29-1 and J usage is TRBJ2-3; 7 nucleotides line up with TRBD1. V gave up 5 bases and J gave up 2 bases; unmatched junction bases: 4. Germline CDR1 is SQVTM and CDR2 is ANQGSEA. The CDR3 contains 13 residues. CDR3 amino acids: CSVMGQFTDTQYF. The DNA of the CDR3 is TGCAGCGTTATGGGACAGTTCACAGATACGCAGTATTTT.

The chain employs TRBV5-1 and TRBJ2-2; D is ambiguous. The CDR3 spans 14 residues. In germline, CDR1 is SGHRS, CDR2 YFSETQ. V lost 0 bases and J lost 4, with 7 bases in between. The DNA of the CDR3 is TGCGCCAGCAGCTTGGGTCCCGGCACCGGGGAGCTGTTTTTT. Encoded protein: CASSLGPGTGELFF.

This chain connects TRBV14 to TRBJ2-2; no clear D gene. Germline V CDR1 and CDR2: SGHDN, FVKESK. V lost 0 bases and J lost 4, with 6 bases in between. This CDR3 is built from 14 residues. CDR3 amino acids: CASSQDSSTGELFF. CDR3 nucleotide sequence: TGTGCCAGCAGCCAAGATAGCTCCACCGGGGAGCTGTTTTTT.

The CDR3 here is CASSSAGGTTDTQYF. In DNA form, the CDR3 reads TGTGCCAGCAGCTCGGCGGGAGGAACCACAGATACGCAGTATTTT. The J gene is TRBJ2-3, the V gene TRBV11-2, with 8 bases identical to TRBD2. Germline loops: CDR1 SGHAT, CDR2 FQNNGV. This CDR3 is 15 amino acids long. The V and J ends lost 4 bases and 2 bases, in that order; junction bases with no gene match: 5.

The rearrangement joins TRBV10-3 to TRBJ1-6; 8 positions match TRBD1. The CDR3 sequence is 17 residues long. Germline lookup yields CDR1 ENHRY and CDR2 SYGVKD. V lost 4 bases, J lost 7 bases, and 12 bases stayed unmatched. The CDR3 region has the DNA TGTGCCATCAGTGGCCGAGGCCCACGACAGGGGAATTCACCCCTCCACTTT. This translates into CAISGRGPRQGNSPLHF.

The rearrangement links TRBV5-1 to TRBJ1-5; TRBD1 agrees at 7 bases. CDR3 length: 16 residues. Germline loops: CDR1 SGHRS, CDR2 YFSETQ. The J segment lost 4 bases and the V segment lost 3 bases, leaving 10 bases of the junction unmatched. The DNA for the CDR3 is TGCGCCAGCAGCTCCACGTTGACAGGGAGGAATCAGCCCCAGCATTTT. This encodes CASSSTLTGRNQPQHF.

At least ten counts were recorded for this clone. The CDR3 DNA sequence: TGCGCCAGCAGTGAGTCGATAGGGGGTGGTGAGCAGTTCTTC. It codes for CASSESIGGGEQFF. J is TRBJ2-1 and V is TRBV10-1, with a possible D match to TRBD1 (6 bases). There are 14 residues in the CDR3. V gave up 0 bases and J gave up 9 bases, with 12 bases separating them. CDR1 is WNHNN, CDR2 SYGVQD, per germline (reference sequence).

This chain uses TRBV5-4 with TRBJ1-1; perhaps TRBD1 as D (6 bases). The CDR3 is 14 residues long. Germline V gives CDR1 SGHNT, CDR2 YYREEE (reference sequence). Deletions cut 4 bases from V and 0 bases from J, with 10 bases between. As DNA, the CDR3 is TGTGCCAGCAGCCTACAGGGAGTGAACACTGAAGCTTTCTTT. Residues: CASSLQGVNTEAFF.